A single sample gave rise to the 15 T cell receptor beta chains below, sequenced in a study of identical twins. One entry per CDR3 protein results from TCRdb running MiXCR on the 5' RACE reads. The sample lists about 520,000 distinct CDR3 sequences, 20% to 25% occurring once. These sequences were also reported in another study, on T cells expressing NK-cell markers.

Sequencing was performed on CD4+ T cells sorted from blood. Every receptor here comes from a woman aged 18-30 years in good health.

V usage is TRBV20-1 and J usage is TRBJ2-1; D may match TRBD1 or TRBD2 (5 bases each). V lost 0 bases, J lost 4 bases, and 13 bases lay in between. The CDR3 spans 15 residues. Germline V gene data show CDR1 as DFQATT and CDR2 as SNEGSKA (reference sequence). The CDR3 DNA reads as TGCAGTGCTAGAGATCTGGGGTGGGGGTACAATGAGCAGTTCTTC. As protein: CSARDLGWGYNEQFF.

The DNA of the CDR3 is TGTGCCAGCAGCTTGGTCGCAGGGGAGCCCTACGAGCAGTACTTC. This translates into CASSLVAGEPYEQYF. The J gene is TRBJ2-7, the V gene TRBV5-4; D may be TRBD1 (6 bases). The CDR3 has 15 residues. Trimming shortened V by 0 bases and J by 2 bases, and 12 bases separated the two germline ends. Germline V lookup: CDR1 SGHNT, CDR2 YYREEE (reference sequence).

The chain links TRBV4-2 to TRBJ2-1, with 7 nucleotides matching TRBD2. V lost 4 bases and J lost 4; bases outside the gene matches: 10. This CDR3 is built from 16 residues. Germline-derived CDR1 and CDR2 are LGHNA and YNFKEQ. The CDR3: CASSPGIVRGYNEQFF. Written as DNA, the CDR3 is TGTGCCAGCAGCCCCGGGATTGTGCGGGGGTACAATGAGCAGTTCTTC.

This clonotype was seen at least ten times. The CDR3 region is CASSLMQGGDTQYF. In DNA form, the CDR3 reads TGTGCCAGCAGTTTAATGCAGGGGGGAGATACGCAGTATTTT. This sequence joins TRBV12-3 or TRBV12-4 and TRBJ2-3; D possibly corresponds to TRBD1 (7 bases). The V end lost 2 bases, the J end lost 5 bases, and 11 bases lay between the germline ends. The CDR3 is 14 amino acids.

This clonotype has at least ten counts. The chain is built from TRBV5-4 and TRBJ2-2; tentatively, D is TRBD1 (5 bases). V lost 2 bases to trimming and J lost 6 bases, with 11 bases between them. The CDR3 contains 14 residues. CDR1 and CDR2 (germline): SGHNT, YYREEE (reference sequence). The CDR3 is CASSFSGQAGELFF. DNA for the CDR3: TGTGCCAGCAGCTTCTCAGGGCAAGCCGGGGAGCTGTTTTTT.

The CDR3 reads CASSQDVAGIQETQYF. Written as DNA, the CDR3 is TGCGCCAGCAGCCAAGATGTAGCGGGGATCCAAGAGACCCAGTACTTC. The gene calls are TRBV4-3 and TRBJ2-5; 8 bases are a match to TRBD2. With 0 bases clipped from V and 1 base from J, the junction kept 4 bases outside the gene matches. The germline V gene encodes CDR1 LGHNA and CDR2 YSLEER. This CDR3 spans 16 amino acids.

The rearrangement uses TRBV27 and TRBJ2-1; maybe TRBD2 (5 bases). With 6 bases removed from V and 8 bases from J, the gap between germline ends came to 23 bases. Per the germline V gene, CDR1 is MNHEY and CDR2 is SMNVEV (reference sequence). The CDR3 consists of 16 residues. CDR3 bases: TGTGCCAGCAGGCGAGATAGGACTGGTCTTTGGGATGAGCAGTTCTTC. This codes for CASRRDRTGLWDEQFF.

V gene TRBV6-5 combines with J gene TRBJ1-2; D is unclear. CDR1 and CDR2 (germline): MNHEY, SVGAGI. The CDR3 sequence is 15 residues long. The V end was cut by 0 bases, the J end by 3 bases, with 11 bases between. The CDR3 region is CASSYSANGYYGYTF. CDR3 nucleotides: TGTGCCAGCAGTTACTCAGCGAACGGGTACTATGGCTACACCTTC.

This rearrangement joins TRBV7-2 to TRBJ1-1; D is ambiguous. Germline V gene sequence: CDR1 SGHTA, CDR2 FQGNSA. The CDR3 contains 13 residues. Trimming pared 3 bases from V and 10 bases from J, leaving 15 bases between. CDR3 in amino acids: CASSFDWRNVAFF. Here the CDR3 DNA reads TGTGCCAGCAGCTTCGACTGGAGAAATGTAGCTTTCTTT. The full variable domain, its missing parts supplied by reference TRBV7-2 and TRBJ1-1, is GAGVSQSPSNKVTEKGKDVELRCDPISGHTALYWYRQSLGQGLEFLIYFQGNSAPDKSGLPSDRFSAERTGGSVSTLTIQRTQQEDSAVYLCASSFDWRNVAFFGQGTRLTVV.

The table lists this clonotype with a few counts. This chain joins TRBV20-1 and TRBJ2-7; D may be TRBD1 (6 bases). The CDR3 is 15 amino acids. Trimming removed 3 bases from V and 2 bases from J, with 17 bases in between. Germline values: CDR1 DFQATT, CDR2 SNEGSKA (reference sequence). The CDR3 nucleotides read TGCAGTGCTAGCCCCAGGGGCTCCGGAACCTACGAGCAGTACTTC. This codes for CSASPRGSGTYEQYF.

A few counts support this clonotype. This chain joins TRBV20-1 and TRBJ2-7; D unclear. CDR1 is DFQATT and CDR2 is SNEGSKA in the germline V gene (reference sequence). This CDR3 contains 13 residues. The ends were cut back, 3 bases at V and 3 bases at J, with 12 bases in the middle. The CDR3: CSASDGILYEQYF. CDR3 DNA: TGCAGTGCTAGTGATGGGATTCTCTACGAGCAGTACTTC.

The CDR3 is CASAYRGERVGELFF. The CDR3 DNA reads TGTGCCAGTGCCTATCGGGGCGAGCGGGTCGGGGAGCTGTTTTTT. J is TRBJ2-2 and V is TRBV19; tentatively, D is TRBD2 (6 bases). The length of the CDR3 is 15 residues. The germline gives CDR1 LNHDA, CDR2 SQIVND (reference sequence). V was trimmed by 8 bases and J by 7 bases, leaving 20 bases between them.

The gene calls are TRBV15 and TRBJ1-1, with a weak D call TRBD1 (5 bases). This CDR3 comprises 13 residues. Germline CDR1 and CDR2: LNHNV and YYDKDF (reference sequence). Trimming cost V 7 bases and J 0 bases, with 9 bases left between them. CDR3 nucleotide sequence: TGTGCCACCATCCGACAGTTGAACACTGAAGCTTTCTTT. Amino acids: CATIRQLNTEAFF.

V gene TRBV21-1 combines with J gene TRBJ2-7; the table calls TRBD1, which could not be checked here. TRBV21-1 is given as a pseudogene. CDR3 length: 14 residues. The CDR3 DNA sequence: TGTGCCAGCAGCAAAGTCCAGGGAACCTACGAGCAGTACTTC. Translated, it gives CASSKVQGTYEQYF.

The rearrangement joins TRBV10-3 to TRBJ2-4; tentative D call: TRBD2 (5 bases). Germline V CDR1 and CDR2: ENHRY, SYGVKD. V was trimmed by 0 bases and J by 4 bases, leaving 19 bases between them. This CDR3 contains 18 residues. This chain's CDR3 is CAISESTPQIRGKNIQYF. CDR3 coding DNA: TGTGCCATCAGTGAGTCGACCCCCCAGATACGGGGAAAAAACATTCAGTACTTC.